These 5 T cell receptor beta chains were all obtained from the same sample, sequenced in a study of blood T cell repertoires in COVID-19 (dated by TCRdb to about 2020). The protocol used for the library was the immunoSEQ multiplex PCR assay. Not all clones reach the TCRdb copy of this immuneACCESS table, which keeps in-frame sequences only. Checked studies attribute under half of the gap to unresolved V genes and leave the rest unexplained. This sample gives 130,000 to 150,000 clones in total; around 90% of them show up just once. 4% of the sample goes to the ten largest clones. Sequenced: PBMCs or T cells enriched from blood (not recorded which). The receptor source for this set is a woman in her thirties or forties who had been exposed to COVID-19.

In this sample, this clone turned up many times. The chain recombines TRBV6-4 with TRBJ2-6; 14 bases match TRBD2. From germline, CDR1 is MRHNA and CDR2 SNTAGT. Unmatched junction bases numbered 0, after V lost 2 bases and J lost 0 bases. This CDR3 comprises 18 residues. The CDR3 bases are TGTGCCAGCAGTGACGGGACTAGCGGGGGCTCTGGGGCCAACGTCCTGACTTTC. Translating it yields CASSDGTSGGSGANVLTF.

The chain couples TRBV19 to TRBJ2-1; 7 bases line up with TRBD2. Germline V gene lookup returns CDR1 LNHDA and CDR2 SQIVND (reference sequence). The CDR3 is 14 residues long. J lost 7 bases, V lost 7 bases, and 10 bases had no gene match. CDR3 bases: TGTGCCAGTAACCCTAGCGGTCCCCAGAATGAGCAGTTCTTC. Translated: CASNPSGPQNEQFF.

The J gene is TRBJ1-6, the V gene TRBV6-5; tentatively, D is TRBD1 (6 bases). The CDR3 totals 13 residues. From germline, CDR1 is MNHEY and CDR2 SVGAGI. Trimming removed 7 bases from V and 9 bases from J, with 13 bases in between. In nucleotides, the CDR3 is TGTGCCAGCAAAGCGGGGGGCAGTTCACCCCTCCACTTT. Translated: CASKAGGSSPLHF.

The chain employs TRBV14 and TRBJ2-7, with 7 bases fitting TRBD2. This CDR3 region has 15 residues. The V and J ends lost 1 base and 1 base, in that order; junction bases with no gene match: 4. Germline CDR1 is SGHDN and CDR2 is FVKESK. CDR3 sequence: CASSQVGRRSYEQYF. CDR3 nucleotide sequence: TGTGCCAGCAGCCAAGTCGGGAGGCGTTCCTACGAGCAGTACTTC.

The J gene is TRBJ2-5, the V gene TRBV6-2 or TRBV6-3; D perhaps matches TRBD1 (5 bases). The germline V gene has CDR1 MNHEY and CDR2 SVGEGT. The CDR3 sequence is 16 residues long. With 0 bases removed from V and 3 bases from J, the gap between germline ends came to 14 bases. This CDR3 reads CASSYSRTPWEETQYF. The CDR3, as DNA: TGTGCCAGCAGTTACTCTAGGACACCCTGGGAAGAGACCCAGTACTTC.